This TCR beta chain was retrieved from a study of blood T cells in healthy people across ages. Isolated per sample were at least 7 million PBMCs. Ten or more counts support this clonotype. Its target is unknown. Findings and caveats of the study: Leaving the PBMCs unsorted stopped any conclusive comparison of naive versus antigen-experienced cells.

Using a J-beta primer mix together with a sample-barcoded 5' primer, a second PCR was run for roughly 7 to 11 cycles. Researchers report that a template-switch adaptor with 12 random nucleotides tagged each cDNA molecule. TCRdb called the 5' RACE reads again in MiXCR, with one record for every CDR3 protein. The top ten clones hold approximately 15% of a sample with 600,000 or so distinct CDR3 sequences, less than 35% of them seen once. Sequencing input: blood. The TCR was taken from a woman older than 75 in good health.

The CDR3 is CASSQDRDPPTF. Here the CDR3 DNA reads TGTGCCAGCAGCCAAGATCGGGACCCTCCCACCTTC. V is TRBV3-1 and J is TRBJ1-2; tentatively, D is TRBD1 (5 bases). CDR1 is LGHDT, CDR2 YNNKEL, per germline (reference sequence). The V and J ends lost 0 bases and 13 bases respectively, with 12 bases between them. The CDR3 is 12 residues long.